These T cell receptor beta chains were read from a single sample in a study of lymphopenia after photon versus proton radiotherapy. The assay was immunoSEQ multiplex PCR, and TCRdb's table has in-frame clones only and misses some. The data show about 60,000 clones, less than 85% seen once. The material was peripheral blood, obtained from a patient treated with proton-based radiotherapy. The receptors originated from a man aged 60-69 years with pancreatic cancer. Both conserved end residues are part of each CDR3. Fields, in order: clone size, V gene, J gene, D gene, CDR3 protein, CDR3 DNA. D genes are given only for firm matches. Expanded clones get a size class; other rows say once, few or many, or leave the size out.

clone_size: NA; v_call: TRBV30; j_call: TRBJ2-1; d_call: TRBD2; cdr3_aa: CAWSPISRLAGYNEQFF; cdr3_nt: TGTGCCTGGAGTCCCATCTCAAGACTAGCGGGGTACAATGAGCAGTTCTTC
clone_size: NA; v_call: TRBV5-4; j_call: TRBJ2-4; d_call: NA; cdr3_aa: CASSLEADWAKNIQYF; cdr3_nt: TGTGCCAGCAGCTTGGAGGCGGATTGGGCCAAAAACATTCAGTACTTC
clone_size: NA; v_call: TRBV4-3; j_call: TRBJ2-3; d_call: NA; cdr3_aa: CASSQGVSGSTDTQYF; cdr3_nt: TGCGCCAGCAGCCAAGGAGTGAGCGGGAGCACAGATACGCAGTATTTT
clone_size: NA; v_call: TRBV19; j_call: TRBJ2-1; d_call: TRBD2; cdr3_aa: CASSITLANDEQFF; cdr3_nt: TGTGCCAGTAGTATAACACTAGCGAACGATGAGCAGTTCTTC
clone_size: NA; v_call: TRBV5-6; j_call: TRBJ2-3; d_call: TRBD2; cdr3_aa: CASSLEASGRMDTQYF; cdr3_nt: TGTGCCAGCAGCTTGGAGGCTAGCGGGAGGATGGATACGCAGTATTTT
clone_size: NA; v_call: TRBV2; j_call: TRBJ1-1; d_call: NA; cdr3_aa: CASSADGVPSF; cdr3_nt: TGTGCCAGCAGTGCAGACGGGGTACCTTCCTTT
clone_size: few; v_call: TRBV10-2; j_call: TRBJ2-5; d_call: TRBD2; cdr3_aa: CASSDQRGGETQYF; cdr3_nt: TGCGCCAGCAGTGACCAGCGGGGAGGGGAGACCCAGTACTTC
clone_size: NA; v_call: TRBV28; j_call: TRBJ1-1; d_call: NA; cdr3_aa: CASSSVNTEAFF; cdr3_nt: TGTGCCAGCAGTTCTGTGAACACTGAAGCTTTCTTT
clone_size: NA; v_call: TRBV2; j_call: TRBJ1-1; d_call: NA; cdr3_aa: CASSEVTRMNTEAFF; cdr3_nt: TGTGCCAGCAGTGAAGTTACCAGAATGAACACTGAAGCTTTCTTT
clone_size: NA; v_call: TRBV6-6; j_call: TRBJ1-1; d_call: TRBD1; cdr3_aa: CASIQTGGTEAFF; cdr3_nt: TGTGCCAGCATTCAGACAGGGGGCACTGAAGCTTTCTTT
clone_size: NA; v_call: TRBV7-2; j_call: TRBJ2-7; d_call: NA; cdr3_aa: CASSAAVAEIYEQYF; cdr3_nt: TGTGCCAGCAGCGCGGCGGTAGCGGAGATCTACGAGCAGTACTTC
clone_size: NA; v_call: TRBV29-1; j_call: TRBJ1-1; d_call: NA; cdr3_aa: CSVTGTEASVAAFF; cdr3_nt: TGCAGCGTTACGGGGACTGAAGCTTCTGTGGCGGCTTTCTTT
clone_size: NA; v_call: TRBV13; j_call: TRBJ2-5; d_call: NA; cdr3_aa: CASSFAETQYF; cdr3_nt: TGTGCCAGCAGCTTTGCTGAGACCCAGTACTTC
clone_size: NA; v_call: TRBV9; j_call: TRBJ2-7; d_call: NA; cdr3_aa: CASSVGLGRYYEQYF; cdr3_nt: TGTGCCAGCAGCGTAGGACTGGGAAGATACTACGAGCAGTACTTC
clone_size: NA; v_call: TRBV2; j_call: TRBJ2-3; d_call: NA; cdr3_aa: CASSEKDTQYF; cdr3_nt: TGTGCCAGCAGTGAAAAAGATACGCAGTATTTT
clone_size: few; v_call: TRBV19; j_call: TRBJ2-7; d_call: NA; cdr3_aa: CASSMSPYADEQYF; cdr3_nt: TGTGCCAGTAGTATGTCACCCTATGCAGACGAGCAGTACTTC
clone_size: NA; v_call: TRBV25-1; j_call: TRBJ2-1; d_call: NA; cdr3_aa: CASSDVQASYNEQFF; cdr3_nt: TGTGCCAGCAGTGACGTCCAAGCTAGTTACAATGAGCAGTTCTTC
clone_size: NA; v_call: TRBV28; j_call: TRBJ2-4; d_call: NA; cdr3_aa: CASNPLGPAKNIQYF; cdr3_nt: TGTGCCAGCAATCCCCTGGGACCAGCCAAAAACATTCAGTACTTC
clone_size: NA; v_call: TRBV18; j_call: TRBJ1-3; d_call: NA; cdr3_aa: CASSPQVISGNTIYF; cdr3_nt: TGTGCCAGCTCACCACAGGTGATCTCTGGAAACACCATATATTTT
clone_size: NA; v_call: TRBV7-8; j_call: TRBJ2-3; d_call: NA; cdr3_aa: CASRLNPSATDTQYF; cdr3_nt: TGTGCCAGCAGGTTGAACCCGTCGGCCACAGATACGCAGTATTTT
clone_size: NA; v_call: TRBV28; j_call: TRBJ1-1; d_call: NA; cdr3_aa: CASKGALEAFF; cdr3_nt: TGTGCCAGCAAAGGGGCACTAGAAGCTTTCTTT
clone_size: NA; v_call: TRBV2; j_call: TRBJ2-3; d_call: TRBD2; cdr3_aa: CASSMGLAGGTDTQYF; cdr3_nt: TGTGCCAGCAGTATGGGACTAGCGGGGGGCACAGATACGCAGTATTTT
clone_size: once; v_call: TRBV11-3; j_call: TRBJ2-6; d_call: NA; cdr3_aa: CASSLKGWRPAPGANVLTF; cdr3_nt: TGTGCCAGCAGCCTTAAAGGGTGGCGCCCAGCCCCTGGGGCCAACGTCCTGACTTTC
clone_size: NA; v_call: TRBV7-2; j_call: TRBJ2-6; d_call: TRBD1; cdr3_aa: CASSRSGQAGSGANVLTF; cdr3_nt: TGTGCCAGCAGCCGATCGGGACAGGCGGGGTCTGGGGCCAACGTCCTGACTTTC
clone_size: few; v_call: TRBV4-1; j_call: TRBJ1-1; d_call: NA; cdr3_aa: CASSPHLGNTEAFF; cdr3_nt: TGCGCCAGCAGCCCCCATCTTGGGAACACTGAAGCTTTCTTT
clone_size: NA; v_call: TRBV29-1; j_call: TRBJ2-2; d_call: NA; cdr3_aa: CSVAQGSGELFF; cdr3_nt: TGCAGCGTGGCACAGGGCTCCGGGGAGCTGTTTTTT
clone_size: NA; v_call: TRBV7-6; j_call: TRBJ2-7; d_call: NA; cdr3_aa: CASSSGTSYEQYF; cdr3_nt: TGTGCCAGCAGCTCCGGTACTTCCTACGAGCAGTACTTC
clone_size: NA; v_call: TRBV19; j_call: TRBJ2-1; d_call: NA; cdr3_aa: CASSLLTGRSYNEQFF; cdr3_nt: TGTGCCAGTAGTTTGCTAACAGGGCGCTCCTACAATGAGCAGTTCTTC
clone_size: NA; v_call: TRBV7-2; j_call: TRBJ1-5; d_call: NA; cdr3_aa: CASSLELRNQPQHF; cdr3_nt: TGTGCCAGCAGCTTAGAGCTCCGCAATCAGCCCCAGCATTTT
clone_size: NA; v_call: TRBV19; j_call: TRBJ1-1; d_call: NA; cdr3_aa: CASSISVGTEAFF; cdr3_nt: TGTGCCAGTAGTATTTCGGTTGGCACTGAAGCTTTCTTT
clone_size: NA; v_call: TRBV7-2; j_call: TRBJ1-1; d_call: NA; cdr3_aa: CASSLRRDTEAFF; cdr3_nt: TGTGCCAGCAGCTTAAGGAGGGACACTGAAGCTTTCTTT
clone_size: once; v_call: TRBV7-9; j_call: TRBJ2-7; d_call: TRBD2; cdr3_aa: CASSLVASGSYEQYF; cdr3_nt: TGTGCCAGCAGCTTAGTTGCTAGCGGGAGCTACGAGCAGTACTTC
clone_size: NA; v_call: TRBV6-1; j_call: TRBJ2-7; d_call: NA; cdr3_aa: CASSENSGTLYEQYF; cdr3_nt: TGTGCCAGCAGTGAAAACTCAGGGACACTTTACGAGCAGTACTTC
clone_size: NA; v_call: TRBV7-9; j_call: TRBJ2-2; d_call: NA; cdr3_aa: CASSGNSNTGELFF; cdr3_nt: TGTGCCAGCAGTGGTAACTCGAACACCGGGGAGCTGTTTTTT
clone_size: NA; v_call: TRBV13; j_call: TRBJ2-5; d_call: NA; cdr3_aa: CASSLGGVEAQETQYF; cdr3_nt: TGTGCCAGCAGCTTAGGAGGAGTAGAAGCCCAAGAGACCCAGTACTTC
clone_size: once; v_call: TRBV10-3; j_call: TRBJ1-1; d_call: NA; cdr3_aa: CAISESGRRPEAFF; cdr3_nt: TGTGCCATCAGTGAGTCGGGCAGGCGGCCTGAAGCTTTCTTT
clone_size: few; v_call: TRBV11-3; j_call: TRBJ2-7; d_call: NA; cdr3_aa: CASSFYGTPYEQYF; cdr3_nt: TGTGCCAGCAGCTTTTACGGGACACCCTACGAGCAGTACTTC
clone_size: NA; v_call: TRBV7-9; j_call: TRBJ1-2; d_call: NA; cdr3_aa: CASSLDHGRTYGYTF; cdr3_nt: TGTGCCAGCAGCTTAGACCACGGACGGACCTATGGCTACACCTTC
clone_size: NA; v_call: TRBV6-5; j_call: TRBJ1-2; d_call: TRBD1; cdr3_aa: CASSSTGVINYGYTF; cdr3_nt: TGTGCCAGCAGTTCGACAGGGGTCATTAACTATGGCTACACCTTC
clone_size: NA; v_call: TRBV2; j_call: TRBJ2-5; d_call: NA; cdr3_aa: CASRWDGGETQYF; cdr3_nt: TGTGCCAGCAGGTGGGACGGAGGGGAGACCCAGTACTTC
clone_size: NA; v_call: TRBV18; j_call: TRBJ2-1; d_call: NA; cdr3_aa: CASSPLPANSYNEQFF; cdr3_nt: TGTGCCAGCTCACCACTCCCAGCCAACTCCTACAATGAGCAGTTCTTC